These 15 T cell receptor beta chains originate from one sample sequenced in a study of cytomegalovirus exposure and HLA in healthy donors. The data were produced by immunoSEQ multiplex PCR, yet TCRdb's version contains in-frame clones alone and is incomplete. The data show roughly 80,000 clones, approximately 93% seen once. The sequencing input was PBMCs. The receptors stem from a woman in her late teens or twenties in good health and CMV-seropositive.

The chain's CDR3 is CASSFLGQLYEQYF. DNA of the CDR3: TGTGCCAGCAGTTTCCTCGGACAGCTCTACGAGCAGTACTTC. The chain recombines TRBV6-1 with TRBJ2-7, with TRBD1 as a possible D gene (6 bases). CDR1 is MNHNS, CDR2 SASEGT, per germline. There are 14 residues in the CDR3. V was shortened by 5 bases and J by 3 bases, with 14 bases between the two germline ends.

This clone came up a few times. The CDR3, as DNA: TGTGCCAGCAGTGAAGTAGTTCTGGGGAGGGGGGCTTTCTTT. It codes for CASSEVVLGRGAFF. The genes are TRBV6-1 and TRBJ1-1; maybe TRBD1 (6 bases). This CDR3 has 14 residues. Trimming cost V 1 base and J 11 bases, with 17 bases left between them. The V gene's germline CDR1 is MNHNS and CDR2 SASEGT.

The V gene is TRBV5-1, the J gene TRBJ2-3, with 8 bases that match TRBD2. CDR1 is SGHRS and CDR2 is YFSETQ in the germline V gene. V trimming: 3 bases; J trimming: 3 bases; junction bases outside the gene matches: 0. The CDR3 covers 13 residues. CDR3 sequence reads: CASSSGGTDTQYF. CDR3 sequence (DNA): TGCGCCAGCAGCTCGGGAGGGACAGATACGCAGTATTTT.

This chain links TRBV6-4 with TRBJ2-1, with 11 bases identical to TRBD2. V gave up 5 bases and J gave up 4 bases; unmatched junction bases: 4. Germline assignment: CDR1 MRHNA and CDR2 SNTAGT. This CDR3 spans 15 amino acids. CDR3 in amino acids: CASSLAGGQYNEQFF. CDR3 bases: TGTGCCAGCAGTTTAGCGGGAGGGCAGTACAATGAGCAGTTCTTC.

This sequence joins TRBV2 and TRBJ2-5; perhaps TRBD2 as D (5 bases). The V gene lost 4 bases and the J gene lost 5 bases, with 14 bases spanning the gap. The CDR3 totals 14 residues. Germline-derived CDR1 and CDR2 are SNHLY and FYNNEI. CDR3 sequence reads: CASSGIPSGETQYF. Here the CDR3 DNA reads TGTGCCAGCAGTGGAATCCCGTCGGGGGAGACCCAGTACTTC.

The J gene is TRBJ2-2, the V gene TRBV6-6, with a possible D match to TRBD2 (5 bases). V was pared by 7 bases and J by 0 bases, with 12 bases between. This CDR3 has 15 amino acids. The germline gives CDR1 MNHNY, CDR2 SVGAGI (reference sequence). The CDR3: CASTYLRANTGELFF. The DNA for the CDR3 is TGTGCCAGCACCTACTTGCGGGCGAACACCGGGGAGCTGTTTTTT.

The chain joins TRBV4-2 to TRBJ1-2, with D unresolved. Germline V gene data show CDR1 as LGHNA and CDR2 as YNFKEQ. The CDR3 runs to 12 residues. V was clipped by 1 base and J by 5 bases, with 5 bases between them. CDR3 nucleotides: TGTGCCAGCAGCCAAGCAGCGTATGGCTACACCTTC. Translated: CASSQAAYGYTF.

The J gene is TRBJ2-2, the V gene TRBV15; 7 positions match TRBD1. Germline V gene lookup returns CDR1 LNHNV and CDR2 YYDKDF (reference sequence). V was clipped by 2 bases and J by 6 bases; unmatched bases: 3. The CDR3 contains 14 residues. The CDR3 bases are TGTGCCACCAGCAGACAAAGGGGGCCCGGGGAGCTGTTTTTT. It is translated as CATSRQRGPGELFF.

The V and J genes are TRBV7-2 and TRBJ2-5, with D perhaps matching TRBD2 (5 bases). This CDR3 spans 15 amino acids. V lost 1 base, J lost 4 bases, and 13 bases lay in between. Per germline, CDR1 SGHTA and CDR2 FQGNSA. This chain's CDR3 is CASSLEVLGRETQYF. CDR3 in DNA: TGTGCCAGCAGCTTAGAGGTTTTAGGGAGAGAGACCCAGTACTTC. Looking up the rest from reference TRBV7-2 and TRBJ2-5 gives the full variable domain: GAGVSQSPSNKVTEKGKDVELRCDPISGHTALYWYRQSLGQGLEFLIYFQGNSAPDKSGLPSDRFSAERTGGSVSTLTIQRTQQEDSAVYLCASSLEVLGRETQYFGPGTRLLVL.

The chain carries TRBV6-6 and TRBJ1-5; TRBD1 might be the D (6 bases). The V end was cut by 7 bases, the J end by 0 bases, with 13 bases between. The germline gives CDR1 MNHNY, CDR2 SVGAGI (reference sequence). This CDR3 comprises 15 residues. The CDR3 sequence is CASTPRDISNQPQHF. The CDR3 coding sequence is TGTGCCAGCACCCCCCGGGACATTAGCAATCAGCCCCAGCATTTT.

The V gene is TRBV7-9, the J gene TRBJ2-5; 9 nucleotides match TRBD1. V trimming: 4 bases; J trimming: 4 bases; junction bases outside the gene matches: 13. Germline lookup yields CDR1 SEHNR and CDR2 FQNEAQ (reference sequence). There are 17 residues in the CDR3. Here the CDR3 reads CASSSPPGQGMAETQYF. CDR3 in DNA: TGTGCCAGCAGCTCCCCCCCGGGACAGGGTATGGCAGAGACCCAGTACTTC.

The CDR3, as DNA: TGTGCCAGCAGCTTATCCGGGAGGGAGACCCAGTACTTC. Its translation is CASSLSGRETQYF. The J gene is TRBJ2-5, the V gene TRBV7-3; 7 bases line up with TRBD2. This CDR3 is built from 13 residues. V gave up 2 bases and J gave up 5 bases; unmatched junction bases: 2. Germline V lookup: CDR1 SGHTA, CDR2 FQGTGA.

The V call is TRBV18, the J call TRBJ2-6; TRBD1 agrees at 7 bases. The CDR3 covers 17 residues. Germline loops: CDR1 KGHSH, CDR2 LQKENI. J lost 0 bases, V lost 4 bases, and 6 bases had no gene match. CDR3 sequence: CASSRRTGPSGANVLTF. The CDR3 DNA reads as TGTGCCAGCTCACGTCGGACAGGCCCCTCTGGGGCCAACGTCCTGACTTTC.

This clone was recorded once. The chain has TRBV27 and TRBJ1-5; perhaps TRBD1 as D (5 bases). The CDR3 loop spans 16 amino acids. Germline CDR1 MNHEY, CDR2 SMNVEV (reference sequence). The ends were cut back, 2 bases at V and 6 bases at J, with 17 bases in the middle. This CDR3 reads CASSLDSVFLVQPQHF. The CDR3 region has the DNA TGTGCCAGCAGTTTAGACAGCGTTTTTTTAGTTCAGCCCCAGCATTTT.

V is TRBV6-4 and J is TRBJ2-1; D is unclear. The CDR3 totals 13 residues. Germline lookup yields CDR1 MRHNA and CDR2 SNTAGT. V was cut by 0 bases and J by 4 bases, with 4 bases left in between. The CDR3 spells CASSDSSYNEQFF. The CDR3 bases are TGTGCCAGCAGTGACTCGAGTTACAATGAGCAGTTCTTC.